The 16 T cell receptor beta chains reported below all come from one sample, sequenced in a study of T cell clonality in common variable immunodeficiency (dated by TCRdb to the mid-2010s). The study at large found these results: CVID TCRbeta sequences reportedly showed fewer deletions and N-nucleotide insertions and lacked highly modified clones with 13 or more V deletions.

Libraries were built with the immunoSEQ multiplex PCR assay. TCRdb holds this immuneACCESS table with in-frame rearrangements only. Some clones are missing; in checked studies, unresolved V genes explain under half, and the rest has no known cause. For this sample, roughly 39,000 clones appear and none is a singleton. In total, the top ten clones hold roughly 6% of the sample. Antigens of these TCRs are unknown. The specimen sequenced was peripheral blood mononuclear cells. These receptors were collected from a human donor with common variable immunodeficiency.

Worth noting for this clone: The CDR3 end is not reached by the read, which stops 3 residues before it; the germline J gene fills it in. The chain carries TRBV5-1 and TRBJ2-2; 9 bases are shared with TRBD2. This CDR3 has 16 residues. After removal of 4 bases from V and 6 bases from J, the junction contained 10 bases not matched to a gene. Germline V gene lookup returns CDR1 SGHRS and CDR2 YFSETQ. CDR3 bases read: TGCGCCAGCAGCCGGAGCGGGGGGCCCGGGGCCGGGGAG. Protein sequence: CASSRSGGPGAGE. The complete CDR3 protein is CASSRSGGPGAGELFF.

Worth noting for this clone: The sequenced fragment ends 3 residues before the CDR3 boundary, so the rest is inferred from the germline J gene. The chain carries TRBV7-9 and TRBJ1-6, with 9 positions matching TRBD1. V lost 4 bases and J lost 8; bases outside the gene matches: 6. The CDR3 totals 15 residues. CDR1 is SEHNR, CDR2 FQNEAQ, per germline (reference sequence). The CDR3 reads CASSYETGGDSPLHF. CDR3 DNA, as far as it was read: TGTGCCAGCAGCTATGAGACAGGGGGGGATTCACCC.

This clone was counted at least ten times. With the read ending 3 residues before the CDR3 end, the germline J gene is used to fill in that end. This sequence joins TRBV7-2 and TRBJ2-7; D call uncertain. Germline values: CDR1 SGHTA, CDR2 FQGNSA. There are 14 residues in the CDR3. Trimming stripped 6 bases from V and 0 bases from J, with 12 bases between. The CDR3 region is CASRPPQSSYEQYF. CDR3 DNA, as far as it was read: TGTGCCAGCAGGCCGCCACAGAGCTCCTACGAG.

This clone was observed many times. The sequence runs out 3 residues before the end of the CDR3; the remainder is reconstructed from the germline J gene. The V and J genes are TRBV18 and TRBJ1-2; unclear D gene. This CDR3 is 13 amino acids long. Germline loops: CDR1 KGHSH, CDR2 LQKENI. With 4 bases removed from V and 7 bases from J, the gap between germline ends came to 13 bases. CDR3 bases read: TGTGCCAGCTCACAATGGAGTGGGCTTGGC. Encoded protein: CASSQWSGLG. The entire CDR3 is CASSQWSGLGYTF.

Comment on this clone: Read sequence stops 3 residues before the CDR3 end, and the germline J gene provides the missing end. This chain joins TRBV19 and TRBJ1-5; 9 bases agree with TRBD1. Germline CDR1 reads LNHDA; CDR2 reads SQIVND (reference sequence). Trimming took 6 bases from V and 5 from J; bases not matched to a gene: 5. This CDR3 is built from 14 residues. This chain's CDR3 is CASRPGQGYQPQHF. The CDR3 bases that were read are TGTGCCAGTAGACCCGGACAGGGGTATCAGCCC.

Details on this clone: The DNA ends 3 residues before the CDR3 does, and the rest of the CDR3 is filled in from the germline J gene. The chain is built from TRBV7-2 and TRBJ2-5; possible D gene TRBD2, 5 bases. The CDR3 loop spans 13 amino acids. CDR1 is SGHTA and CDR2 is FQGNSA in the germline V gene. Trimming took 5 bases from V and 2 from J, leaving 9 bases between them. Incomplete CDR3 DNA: TGTGCCAGCAGCCCAGGAGGACAAGAGACC. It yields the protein CASSPGGQET. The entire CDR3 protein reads CASSPGGQETQYF. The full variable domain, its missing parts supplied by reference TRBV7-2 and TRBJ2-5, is GAGVSQSPSNKVTEKGKDVELRCDPISGHTALYWYRQSLGQGLEFLIYFQGNSAPDKSGLPSDRFSAERTGGSVSTLTIQRTQQEDSAVYLCASSPGGQETQYFGPGTRLLVL.

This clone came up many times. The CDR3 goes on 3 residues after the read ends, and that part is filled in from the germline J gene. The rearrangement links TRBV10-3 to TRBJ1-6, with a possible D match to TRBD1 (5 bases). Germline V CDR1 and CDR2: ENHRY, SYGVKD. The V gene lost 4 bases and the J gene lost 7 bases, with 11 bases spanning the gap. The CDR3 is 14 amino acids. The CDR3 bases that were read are TGTGCCATCAGTGGTCGGGGGGTAAATTCACCC. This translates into CAISGRGVNSP. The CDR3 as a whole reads CAISGRGVNSPLHF.

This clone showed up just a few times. CDR3 in amino acids: CSAKGQGAGNEQFF. CDR3 bases read: TGCAGTGCTAAGGGACAGGGGGCCGGCAATGAG. The rearrangement joins TRBV20-1 to TRBJ2-1; 12 nucleotides agree with TRBD1. The sequenced fragment ends 3 residues before the CDR3 boundary, so the rest is inferred from the germline J gene. The length of the CDR3 is 14 residues. The germline gives CDR1 DFQATT, CDR2 SNEGSKA (reference sequence). The V segment lost 4 bases and the J segment 6 bases; nucleotides outside the gene matches: 4.

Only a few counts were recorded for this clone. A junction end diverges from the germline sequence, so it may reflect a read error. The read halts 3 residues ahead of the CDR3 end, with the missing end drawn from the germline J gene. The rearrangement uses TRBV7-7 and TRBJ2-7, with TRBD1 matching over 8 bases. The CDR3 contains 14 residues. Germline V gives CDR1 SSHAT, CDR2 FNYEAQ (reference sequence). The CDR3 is CASSPKDRVGEQYF. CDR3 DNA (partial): TGTGCTAGCAGCCCAAAGGACAGGGTAGGCGAG.

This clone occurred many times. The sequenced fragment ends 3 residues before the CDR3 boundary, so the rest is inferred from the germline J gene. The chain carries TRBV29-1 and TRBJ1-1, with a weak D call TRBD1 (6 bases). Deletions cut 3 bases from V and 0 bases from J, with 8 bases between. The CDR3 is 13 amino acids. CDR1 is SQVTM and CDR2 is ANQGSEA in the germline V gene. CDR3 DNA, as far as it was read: TGCAGCGTTGAGGACAGCTTGAACACTGAA. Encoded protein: CSVEDSLNTE. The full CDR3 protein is CSVEDSLNTEAFF.

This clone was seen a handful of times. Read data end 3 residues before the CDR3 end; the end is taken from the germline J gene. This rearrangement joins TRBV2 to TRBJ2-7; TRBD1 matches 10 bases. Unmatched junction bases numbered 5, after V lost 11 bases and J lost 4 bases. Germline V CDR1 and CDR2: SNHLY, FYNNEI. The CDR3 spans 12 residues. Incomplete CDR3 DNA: TGTGCCGGCGGACAGGGGGGATACGAG. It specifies CAGGQGGYE. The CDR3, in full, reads CAGGQGGYEQYF.

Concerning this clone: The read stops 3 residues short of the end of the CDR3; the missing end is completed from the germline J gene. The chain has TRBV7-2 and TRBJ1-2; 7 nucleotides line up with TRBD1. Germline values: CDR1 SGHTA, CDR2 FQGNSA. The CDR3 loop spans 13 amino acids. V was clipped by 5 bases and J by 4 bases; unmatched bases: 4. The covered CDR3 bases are TGTGCCAGCAGCACAGGGGTTTTCTATGGC. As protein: CASSTGVFYG. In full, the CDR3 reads CASSTGVFYGYTF.

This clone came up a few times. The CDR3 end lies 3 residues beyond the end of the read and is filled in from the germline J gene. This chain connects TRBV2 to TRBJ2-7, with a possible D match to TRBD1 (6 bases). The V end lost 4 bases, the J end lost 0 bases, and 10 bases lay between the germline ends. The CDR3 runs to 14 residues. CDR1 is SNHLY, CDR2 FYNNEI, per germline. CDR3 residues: CASSAGDNSYEQYF. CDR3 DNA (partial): TGTGCCAGCAGTGCCGGGGACAACTCCTACGAG.

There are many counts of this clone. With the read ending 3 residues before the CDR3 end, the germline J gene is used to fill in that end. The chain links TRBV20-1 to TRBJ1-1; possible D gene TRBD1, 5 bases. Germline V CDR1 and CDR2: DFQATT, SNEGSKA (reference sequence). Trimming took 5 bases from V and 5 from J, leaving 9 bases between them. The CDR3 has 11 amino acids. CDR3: CSAVRGTEAFF. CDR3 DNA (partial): TGCAGTGCTGTAAGGGGAACTGAA.

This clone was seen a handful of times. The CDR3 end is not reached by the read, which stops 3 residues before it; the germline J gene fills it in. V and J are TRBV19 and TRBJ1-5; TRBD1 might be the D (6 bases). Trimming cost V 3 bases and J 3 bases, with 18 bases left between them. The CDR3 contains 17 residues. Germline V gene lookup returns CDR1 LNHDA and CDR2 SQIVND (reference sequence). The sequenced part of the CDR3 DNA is TGTGCCAGTAGTATTACGGGGGGCAGGGGTTCCAATCAGCCC. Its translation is CASSITGGRGSNQP. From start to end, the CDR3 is CASSITGGRGSNQPQHF.

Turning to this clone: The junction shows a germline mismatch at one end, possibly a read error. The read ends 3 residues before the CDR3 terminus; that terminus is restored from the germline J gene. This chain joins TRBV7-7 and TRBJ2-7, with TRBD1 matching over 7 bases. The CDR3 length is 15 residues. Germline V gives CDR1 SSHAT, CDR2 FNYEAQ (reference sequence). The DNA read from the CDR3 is TGTGCTAGCAGCTTAGGGGACAGAGCCGCCTACGAG. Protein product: CASSLGDRAAYE. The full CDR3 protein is CASSLGDRAAYEQYF.